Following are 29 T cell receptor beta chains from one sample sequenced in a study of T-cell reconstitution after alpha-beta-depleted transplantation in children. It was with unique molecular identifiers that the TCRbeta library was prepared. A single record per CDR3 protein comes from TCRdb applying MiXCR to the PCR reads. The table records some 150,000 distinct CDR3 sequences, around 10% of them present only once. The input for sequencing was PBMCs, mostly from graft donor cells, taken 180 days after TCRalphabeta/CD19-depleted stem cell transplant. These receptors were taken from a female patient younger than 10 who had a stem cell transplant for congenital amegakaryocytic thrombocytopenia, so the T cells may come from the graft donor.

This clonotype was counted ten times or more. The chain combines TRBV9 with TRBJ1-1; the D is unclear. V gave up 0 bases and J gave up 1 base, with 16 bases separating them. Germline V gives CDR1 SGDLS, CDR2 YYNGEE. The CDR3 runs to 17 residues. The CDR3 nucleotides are TGTGCCAGCAGCGTAGGATGGGGTGGCCGCAAGAACACTGAAGCTTTCTTT. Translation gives CASSVGWGGRKNTEAFF.

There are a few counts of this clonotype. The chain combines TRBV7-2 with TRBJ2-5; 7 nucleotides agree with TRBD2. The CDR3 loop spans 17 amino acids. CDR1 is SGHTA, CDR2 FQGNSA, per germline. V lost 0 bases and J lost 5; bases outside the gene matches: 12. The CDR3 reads CASSLAGIAGTGETQYF. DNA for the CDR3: TGTGCCAGCAGCTTAGCGGGAATAGCGGGCACGGGGGAGACCCAGTACTTC.

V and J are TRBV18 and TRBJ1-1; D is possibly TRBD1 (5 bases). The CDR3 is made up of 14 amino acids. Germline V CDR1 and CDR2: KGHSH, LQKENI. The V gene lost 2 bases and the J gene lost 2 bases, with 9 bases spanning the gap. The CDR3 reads CASSPSRVNTEAFF. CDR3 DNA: TGTGCCAGCTCACCATCCAGGGTAAACACTGAAGCTTTCTTT.

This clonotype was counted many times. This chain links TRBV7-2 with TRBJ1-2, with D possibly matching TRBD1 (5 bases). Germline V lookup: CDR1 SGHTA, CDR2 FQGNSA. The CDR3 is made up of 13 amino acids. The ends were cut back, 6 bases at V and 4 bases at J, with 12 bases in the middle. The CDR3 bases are TGTGCCAGCAGATGGGACGGCCCCTATGGCTACACCTTC. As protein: CASRWDGPYGYTF.

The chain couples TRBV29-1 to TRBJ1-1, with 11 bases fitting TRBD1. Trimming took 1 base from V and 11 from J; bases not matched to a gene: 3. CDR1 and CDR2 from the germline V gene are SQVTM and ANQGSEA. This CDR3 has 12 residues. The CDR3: CSVEGTGGDAFF. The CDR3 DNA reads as TGCAGCGTTGAAGGGACAGGGGGCGACGCTTTCTTT.

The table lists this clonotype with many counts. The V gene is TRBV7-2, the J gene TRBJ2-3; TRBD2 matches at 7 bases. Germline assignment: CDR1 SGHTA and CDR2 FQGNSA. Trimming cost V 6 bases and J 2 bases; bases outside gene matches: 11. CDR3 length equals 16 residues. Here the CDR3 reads CASRQILADPTDTQYF. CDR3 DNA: TGTGCCAGCAGGCAAATTCTAGCGGACCCCACAGATACGCAGTATTTT.

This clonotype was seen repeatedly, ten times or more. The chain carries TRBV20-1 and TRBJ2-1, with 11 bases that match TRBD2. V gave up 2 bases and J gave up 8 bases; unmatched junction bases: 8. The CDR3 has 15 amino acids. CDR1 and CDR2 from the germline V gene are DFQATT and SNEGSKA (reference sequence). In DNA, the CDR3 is TGCAGTGCTAGACTTGCGACTAGCGGGACCTATGAGCAGTTCTTC. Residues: CSARLATSGTYEQFF.

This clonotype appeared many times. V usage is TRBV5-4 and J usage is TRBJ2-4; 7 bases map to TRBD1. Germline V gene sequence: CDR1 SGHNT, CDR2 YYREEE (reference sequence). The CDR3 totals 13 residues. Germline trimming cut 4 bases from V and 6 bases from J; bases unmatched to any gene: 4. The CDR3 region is CASSPGGRNIQYF. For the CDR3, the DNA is TGTGCCAGCAGCCCAGGGGGAAGAAACATTCAGTACTTC.

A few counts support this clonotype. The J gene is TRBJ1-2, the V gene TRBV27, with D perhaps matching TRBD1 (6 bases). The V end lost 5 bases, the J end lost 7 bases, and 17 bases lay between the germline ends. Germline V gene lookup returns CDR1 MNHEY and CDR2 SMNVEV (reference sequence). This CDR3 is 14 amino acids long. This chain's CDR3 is CASSQQGWYSGYTF. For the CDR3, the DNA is TGTGCCAGCAGTCAACAGGGTTGGTATTCTGGCTACACCTTC.

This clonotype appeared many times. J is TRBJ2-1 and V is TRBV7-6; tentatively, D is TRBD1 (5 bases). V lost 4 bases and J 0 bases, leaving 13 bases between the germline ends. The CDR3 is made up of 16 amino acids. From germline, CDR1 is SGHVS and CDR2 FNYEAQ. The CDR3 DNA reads TGTGCCAGCAGCTGGGGCAGCTTCGGCTCCTACAATGAGCAGTTCTTC. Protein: CASSWGSFGSYNEQFF.

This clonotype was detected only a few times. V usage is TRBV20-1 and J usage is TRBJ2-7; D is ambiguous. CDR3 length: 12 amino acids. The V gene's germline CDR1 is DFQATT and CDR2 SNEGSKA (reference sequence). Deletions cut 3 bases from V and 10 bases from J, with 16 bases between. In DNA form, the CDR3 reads TGCAGTGCTAGTGCCCCCCTAGTGCATCAGTACTTC. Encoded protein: CSASAPLVHQYF.

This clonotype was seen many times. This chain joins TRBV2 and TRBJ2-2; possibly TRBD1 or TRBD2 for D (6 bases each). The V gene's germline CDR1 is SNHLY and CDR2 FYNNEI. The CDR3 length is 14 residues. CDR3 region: CATKGVSGTGELFF. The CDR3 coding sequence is TGTGCTACCAAGGGGGTTAGCGGAACCGGGGAGCTGTTTTTT.

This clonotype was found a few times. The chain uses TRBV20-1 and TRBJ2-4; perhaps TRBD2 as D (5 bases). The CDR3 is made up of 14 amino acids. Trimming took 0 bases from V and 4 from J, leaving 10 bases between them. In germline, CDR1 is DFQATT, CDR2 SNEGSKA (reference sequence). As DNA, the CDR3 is TGCAGTGCTAGAGATCGGGGTGGGAAAAACATTCAGTACTTC. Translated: CSARDRGGKNIQYF.

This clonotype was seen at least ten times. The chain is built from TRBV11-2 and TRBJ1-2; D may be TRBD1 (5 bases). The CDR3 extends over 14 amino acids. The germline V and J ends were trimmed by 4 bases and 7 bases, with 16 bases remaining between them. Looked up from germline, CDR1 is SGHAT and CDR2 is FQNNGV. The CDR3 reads CASSSSGQVFGYTF. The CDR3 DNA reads TGTGCCAGCAGCTCCTCAGGGCAGGTCTTTGGCTACACCTTC. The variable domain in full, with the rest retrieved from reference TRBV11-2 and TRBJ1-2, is EAGVAQSPRYKIIEKRQSVAFWCNPISGHATLYWYQQILGQGPKLLIQFQNNGVVDDSQLPKDRFSAERLKGVDSTLKIQPAKLEDSAVYLCASSSSGQVFGYTFGSGTRLTVV.

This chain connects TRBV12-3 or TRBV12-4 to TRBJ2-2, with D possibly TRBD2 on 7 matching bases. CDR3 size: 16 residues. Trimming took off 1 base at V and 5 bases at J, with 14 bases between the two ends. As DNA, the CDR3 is TGTGCCAGCAGTTTAGGGGGGGGCTTTAATACCGGGGAGCTGTTTTTT. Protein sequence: CASSLGGGFNTGELFF.

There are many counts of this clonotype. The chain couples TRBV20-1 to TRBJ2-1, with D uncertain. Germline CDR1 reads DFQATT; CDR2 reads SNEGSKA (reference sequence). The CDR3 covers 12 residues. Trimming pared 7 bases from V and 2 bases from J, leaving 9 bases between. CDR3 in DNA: TGCAGTGTTGACCGCCCCTACAATGAGCAGTTCTTC. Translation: CSVDRPYNEQFF.

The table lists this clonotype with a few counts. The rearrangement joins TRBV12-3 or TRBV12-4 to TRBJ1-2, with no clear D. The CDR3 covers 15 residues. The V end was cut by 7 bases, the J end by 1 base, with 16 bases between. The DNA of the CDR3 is TGTGCCAGCAACGGAGGCAGGAGTCGTAACTATGGCTACACCTTC. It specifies CASNGGRSRNYGYTF.

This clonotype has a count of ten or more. The CDR3: CASSWTDTSTDTQYF. The CDR3 nucleotides are TGTGCCAGCAGCTGGACGGATACTAGCACAGATACGCAGTATTTT. The V and J genes are TRBV5-6 and TRBJ2-3; D gene unclear. Trimming stripped 3 bases from V and 0 bases from J, with 11 bases between. The length of the CDR3 is 15 residues. The germline gives CDR1 SGHDT, CDR2 YYEEEE.

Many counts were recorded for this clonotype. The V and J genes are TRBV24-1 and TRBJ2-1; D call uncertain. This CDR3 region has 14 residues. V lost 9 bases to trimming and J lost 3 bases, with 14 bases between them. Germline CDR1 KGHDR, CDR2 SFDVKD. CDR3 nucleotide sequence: TGTGCCACCGGCCTAGGTGCCGACTACAATGAGCAGTTCTTC. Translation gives CATGLGADYNEQFF.

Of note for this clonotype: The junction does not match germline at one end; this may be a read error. The CDR3 is CSSSLAPTEDIQYF. The CDR3 DNA follows: TGCTCCAGCAGCTTGGCCCCGACCGAAGACATTCAGTACTTC. V is TRBV5-1 and J is TRBJ2-4; D uncertain. Germline V lookup: CDR1 SGHRS, CDR2 YFSETQ. This CDR3 has 14 residues.

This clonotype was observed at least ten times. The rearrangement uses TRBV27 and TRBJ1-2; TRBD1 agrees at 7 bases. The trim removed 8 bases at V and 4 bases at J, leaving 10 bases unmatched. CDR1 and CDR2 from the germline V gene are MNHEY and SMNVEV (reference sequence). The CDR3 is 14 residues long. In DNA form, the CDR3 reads TGTGCCAGCTCTTCCCGACAGGGACGCTATGGCTACACCTTC. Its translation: CASSSRQGRYGYTF.

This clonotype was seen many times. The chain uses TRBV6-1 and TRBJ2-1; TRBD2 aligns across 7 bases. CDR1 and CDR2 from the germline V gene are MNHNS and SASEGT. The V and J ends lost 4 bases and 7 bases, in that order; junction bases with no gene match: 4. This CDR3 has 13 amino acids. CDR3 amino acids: CASSGTRLNEQFF. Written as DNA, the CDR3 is TGTGCCAGCAGTGGGACTAGATTAAATGAGCAGTTCTTC.

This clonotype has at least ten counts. The DNA for the CDR3 is TGCAGTGCTAGCTCCCGGGAGGGATTTAAGTACGAGCAGTACTTC. Its translation: CSASSREGFKYEQYF. V usage is TRBV20-1 and J usage is TRBJ2-7; TRBD2 agrees at 8 bases. Germline V CDR1 and CDR2: DFQATT, SNEGSKA (reference sequence). The V and J ends lost 3 bases and 4 bases, in that order; junction bases with no gene match: 11. The CDR3 runs to 15 residues.

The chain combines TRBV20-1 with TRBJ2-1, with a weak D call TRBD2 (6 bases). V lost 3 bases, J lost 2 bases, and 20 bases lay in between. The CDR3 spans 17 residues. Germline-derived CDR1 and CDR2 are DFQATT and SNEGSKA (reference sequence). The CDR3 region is CSASRGTAPSPYNEQFF. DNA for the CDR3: TGCAGTGCTAGCCGGGGGACTGCCCCAAGCCCCTACAATGAGCAGTTCTTC.

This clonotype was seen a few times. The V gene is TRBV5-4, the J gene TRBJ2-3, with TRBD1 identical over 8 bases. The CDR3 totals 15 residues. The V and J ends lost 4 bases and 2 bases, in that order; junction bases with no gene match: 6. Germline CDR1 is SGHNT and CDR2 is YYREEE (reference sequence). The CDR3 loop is CASSTRQGPTDTQYF. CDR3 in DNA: TGTGCCAGCAGCACCAGACAGGGGCCCACAGATACGCAGTATTTT. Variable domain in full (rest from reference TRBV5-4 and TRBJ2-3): ETGVTQSPTHLIKTRGQQVTLRCSSQSGHNTVSWYQQALGQGPQFIFQYYREEENGRGNFPPRFSGLQFPNYSSELNVNALELDDSALYLCASSTRQGPTDTQYFGPGTRLTVL.

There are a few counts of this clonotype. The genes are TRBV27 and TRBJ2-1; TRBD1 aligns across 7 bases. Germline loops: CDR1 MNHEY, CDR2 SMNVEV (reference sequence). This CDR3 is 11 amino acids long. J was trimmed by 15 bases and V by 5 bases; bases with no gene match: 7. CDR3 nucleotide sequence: TGTGCCAGCAGTAAGGGGGACAGAACGTTCTTC. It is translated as CASSKGDRTFF.

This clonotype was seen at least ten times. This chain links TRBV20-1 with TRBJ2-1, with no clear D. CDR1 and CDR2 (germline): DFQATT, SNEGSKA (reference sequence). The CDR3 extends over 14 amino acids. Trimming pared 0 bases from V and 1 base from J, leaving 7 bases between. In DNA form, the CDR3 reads TGCAGTGCTAGAGATCTAATATCCTACAATGAGCAGTTCTTC. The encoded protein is CSARDLISYNEQFF.

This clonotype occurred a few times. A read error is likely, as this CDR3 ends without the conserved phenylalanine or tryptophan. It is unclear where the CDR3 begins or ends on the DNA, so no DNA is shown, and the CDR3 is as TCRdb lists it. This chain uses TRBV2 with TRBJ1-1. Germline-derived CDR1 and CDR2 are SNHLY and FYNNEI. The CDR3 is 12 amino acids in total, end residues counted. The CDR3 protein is CASSEGRSHHFV.

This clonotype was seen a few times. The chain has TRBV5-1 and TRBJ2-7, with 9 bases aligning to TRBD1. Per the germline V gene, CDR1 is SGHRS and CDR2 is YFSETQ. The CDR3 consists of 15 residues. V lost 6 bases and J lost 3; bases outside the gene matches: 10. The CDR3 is CASTEQGQGRYEQYF. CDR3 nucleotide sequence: TGCGCCAGCACCGAACAGGGACAGGGACGCTACGAGCAGTACTTC.